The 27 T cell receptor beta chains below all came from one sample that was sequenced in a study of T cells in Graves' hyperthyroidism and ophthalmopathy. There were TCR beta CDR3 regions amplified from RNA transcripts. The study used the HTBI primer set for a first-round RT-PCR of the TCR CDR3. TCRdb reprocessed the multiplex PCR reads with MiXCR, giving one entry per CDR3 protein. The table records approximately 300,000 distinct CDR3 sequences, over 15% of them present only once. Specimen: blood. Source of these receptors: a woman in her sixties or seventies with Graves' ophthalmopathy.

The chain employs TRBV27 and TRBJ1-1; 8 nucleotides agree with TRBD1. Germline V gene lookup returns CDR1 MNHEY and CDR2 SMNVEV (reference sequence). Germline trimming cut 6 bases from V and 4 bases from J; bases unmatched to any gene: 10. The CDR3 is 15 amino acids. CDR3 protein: CASSPNDRGPTEAFF. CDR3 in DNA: TGTGCCAGCAGCCCCAACGACAGGGGACCCACTGAAGCTTTCTTT.

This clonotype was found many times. CDR3 nucleotides: TGTGCCAGCGCCCCGCGGTTTACCTACGAGCAGTACTTC. As protein: CASAPRFTYEQYF. J is TRBJ2-7 and V is TRBV7-2; D is unclear. The germline gives CDR1 SGHTA, CDR2 FQGNSA. Trimming pared 8 bases from V and 2 bases from J, leaving 13 bases between. This CDR3 comprises 13 residues.

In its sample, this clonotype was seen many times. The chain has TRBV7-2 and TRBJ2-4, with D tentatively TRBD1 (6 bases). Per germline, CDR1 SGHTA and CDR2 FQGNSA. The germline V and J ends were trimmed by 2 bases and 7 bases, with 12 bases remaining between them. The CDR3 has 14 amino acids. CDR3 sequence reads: CASSLIPGVNIQYF. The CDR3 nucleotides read TGTGCCAGCAGCTTAATTCCAGGGGTTAACATTCAGTACTTC.

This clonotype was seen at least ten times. The CDR3 sequence is CASSLLAGGVSSGQFF. The CDR3 nucleotides are TGTGCCAGCAGCCTGTTAGCGGGAGGGGTTTCAAGCGGGCAGTTCTTC. The V gene is TRBV3-1, the J gene TRBJ2-1, with 11 bases identical to TRBD2. The V segment lost 4 bases and the J segment 12 bases; nucleotides outside the gene matches: 14. Germline CDR1 is LGHDT and CDR2 is YNNKEL (reference sequence). The CDR3 contains 16 residues.

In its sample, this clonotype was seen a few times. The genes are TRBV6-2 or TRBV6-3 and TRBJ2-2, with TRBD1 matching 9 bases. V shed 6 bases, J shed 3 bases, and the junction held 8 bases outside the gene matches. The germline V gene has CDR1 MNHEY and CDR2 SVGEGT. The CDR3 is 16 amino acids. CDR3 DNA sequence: TGTGCCAGCAGCCTCTCTCGGACAGGGGACACCGGGGAGCTGTTTTTT. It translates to CASSLSRTGDTGELFF.

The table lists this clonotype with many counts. The CDR3 spells CASSLAGGVRETQYF. As DNA, the CDR3 is TGTGCCAGCAGTTTGGCGGGGGGTGTACGGGAGACCCAGTACTTC. V gene TRBV28 combines with J gene TRBJ2-5; 8 bases match TRBD2. The V gene end was trimmed by 3 bases and the J gene end by 5 bases; junction bases not matched to a gene: 8. CDR3 length equals 15 residues. CDR1 and CDR2 from the germline V gene are MDHEN and SYDVKM.

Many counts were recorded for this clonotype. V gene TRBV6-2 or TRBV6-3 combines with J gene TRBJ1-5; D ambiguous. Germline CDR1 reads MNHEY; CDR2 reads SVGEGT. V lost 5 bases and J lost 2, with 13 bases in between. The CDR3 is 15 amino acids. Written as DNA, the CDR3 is TGTGCCAGCAGTGCGGCCCTCCGGCGCAATCAGCCCCAGCATTTT. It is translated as CASSAALRRNQPQHF.

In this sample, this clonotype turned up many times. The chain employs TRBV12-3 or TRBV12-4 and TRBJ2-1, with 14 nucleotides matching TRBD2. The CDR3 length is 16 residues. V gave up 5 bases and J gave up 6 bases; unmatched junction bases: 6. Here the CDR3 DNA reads TGTGCCAGCAGTAAGAGACTAGCGGGGGGGTTCAATGAGCAGTTCTTC. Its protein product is CASSKRLAGGFNEQFF.

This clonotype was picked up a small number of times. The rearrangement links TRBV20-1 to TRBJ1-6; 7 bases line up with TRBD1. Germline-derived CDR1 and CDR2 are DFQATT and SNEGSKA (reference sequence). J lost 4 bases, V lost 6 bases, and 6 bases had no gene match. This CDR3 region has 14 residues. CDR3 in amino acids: CSARTGQYNSPLHF. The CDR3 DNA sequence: TGCAGTGCGAGGACGGGACAGTATAATTCACCCCTCCACTTT.

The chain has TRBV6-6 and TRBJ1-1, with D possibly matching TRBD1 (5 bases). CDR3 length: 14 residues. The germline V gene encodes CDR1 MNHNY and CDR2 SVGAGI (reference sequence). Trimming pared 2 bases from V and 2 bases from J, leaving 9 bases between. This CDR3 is CASSYGTPNTEAFF. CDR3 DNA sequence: TGTGCCAGCAGTTACGGGACTCCCAACACTGAAGCTTTCTTT.

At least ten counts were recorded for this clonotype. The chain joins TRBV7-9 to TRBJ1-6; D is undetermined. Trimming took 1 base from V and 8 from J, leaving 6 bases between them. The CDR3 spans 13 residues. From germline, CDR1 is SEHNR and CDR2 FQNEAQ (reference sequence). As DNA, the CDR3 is TGTGCCAGCAGCTTAGACGGGGATTCACCCCTCCACTTT. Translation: CASSLDGDSPLHF.

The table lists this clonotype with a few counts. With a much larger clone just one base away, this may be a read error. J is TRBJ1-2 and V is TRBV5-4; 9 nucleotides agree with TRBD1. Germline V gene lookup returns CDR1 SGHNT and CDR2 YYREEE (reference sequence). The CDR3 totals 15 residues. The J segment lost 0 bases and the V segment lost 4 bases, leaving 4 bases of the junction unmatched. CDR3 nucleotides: TGTGCCAGCAGCGGCGGGACAGGGCCTAACTATGGCTACACCTTC. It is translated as CASSGGTGPNYGYTF.

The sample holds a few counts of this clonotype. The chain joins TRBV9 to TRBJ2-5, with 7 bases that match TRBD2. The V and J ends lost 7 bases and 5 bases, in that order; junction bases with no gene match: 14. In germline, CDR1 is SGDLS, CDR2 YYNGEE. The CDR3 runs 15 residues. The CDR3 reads CASSRFTGGAETQYF. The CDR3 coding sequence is TGTGCCAGCTCGCGTTTTACGGGGGGAGCGGAGACCCAGTACTTC.

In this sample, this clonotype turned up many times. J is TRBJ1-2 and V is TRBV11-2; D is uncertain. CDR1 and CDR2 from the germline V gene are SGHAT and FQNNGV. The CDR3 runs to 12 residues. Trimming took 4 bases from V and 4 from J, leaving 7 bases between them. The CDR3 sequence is CASSYSVYGYTF. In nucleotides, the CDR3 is TGTGCCAGCAGCTACAGTGTCTATGGCTACACCTTC.

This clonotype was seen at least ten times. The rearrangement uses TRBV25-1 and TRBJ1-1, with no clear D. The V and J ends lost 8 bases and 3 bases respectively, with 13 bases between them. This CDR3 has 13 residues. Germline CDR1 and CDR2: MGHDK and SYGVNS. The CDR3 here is CASRHLRDTEAFF. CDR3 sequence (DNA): TGTGCCAGCCGACACCTGCGGGACACTGAAGCTTTCTTT.

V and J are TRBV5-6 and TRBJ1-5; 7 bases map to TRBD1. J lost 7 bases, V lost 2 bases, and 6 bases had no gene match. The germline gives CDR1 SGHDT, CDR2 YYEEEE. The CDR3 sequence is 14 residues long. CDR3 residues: CASSFGRGHQPQHF. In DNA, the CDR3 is TGTGCCAGCAGCTTCGGGAGGGGGCACCAGCCCCAGCATTTT. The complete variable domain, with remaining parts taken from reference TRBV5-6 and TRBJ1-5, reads DAGVTQSPTHLIKTRGQQVTLRCSPKSGHDTVSWYQQALGQGPQFIFQYYEEEERQRGNFPDRFSGHQFPNYSSELNVNALLLGDSALYLCASSFGRGHQPQHFGDGTRLSIL.

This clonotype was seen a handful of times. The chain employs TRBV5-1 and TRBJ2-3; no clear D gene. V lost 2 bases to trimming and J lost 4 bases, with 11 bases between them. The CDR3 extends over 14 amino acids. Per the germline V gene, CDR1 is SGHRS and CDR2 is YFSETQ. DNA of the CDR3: TGCGCCAGCAGCTTAGCTAGTCGCGCAGATACGCAGTATTTT. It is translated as CASSLASRADTQYF.

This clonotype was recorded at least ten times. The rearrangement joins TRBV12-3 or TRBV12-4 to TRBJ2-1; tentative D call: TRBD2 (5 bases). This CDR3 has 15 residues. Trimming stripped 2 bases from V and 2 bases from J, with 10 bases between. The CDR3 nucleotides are TGTGCCAGCAGTTTACCGGGGTCAGCCTACAATGAGCAGTTCTTC. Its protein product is CASSLPGSAYNEQFF.

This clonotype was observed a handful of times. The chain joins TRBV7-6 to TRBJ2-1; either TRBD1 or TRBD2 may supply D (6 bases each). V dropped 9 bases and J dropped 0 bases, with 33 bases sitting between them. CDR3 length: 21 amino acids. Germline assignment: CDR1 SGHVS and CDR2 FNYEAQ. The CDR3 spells CASDSREFAGKGGGSYNEQFF. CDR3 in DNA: TGTGCCAGTGACAGCCGCGAATTCGCGGGGAAGGGGGGTGGCTCCTACAATGAGCAGTTCTTC.

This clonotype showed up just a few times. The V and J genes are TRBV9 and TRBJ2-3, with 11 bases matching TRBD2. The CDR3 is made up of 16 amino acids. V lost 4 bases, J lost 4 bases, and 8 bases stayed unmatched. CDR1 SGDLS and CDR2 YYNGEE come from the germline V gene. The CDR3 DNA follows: TGTGCCAGCAGCTTCCGACTAGCGGGAACGGCAGATACGCAGTATTTT. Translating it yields CASSFRLAGTADTQYF.

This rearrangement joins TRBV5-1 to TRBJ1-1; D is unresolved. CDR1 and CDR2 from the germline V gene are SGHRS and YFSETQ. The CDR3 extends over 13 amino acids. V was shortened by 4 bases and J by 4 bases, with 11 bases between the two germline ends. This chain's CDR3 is CASSQTSGTEAFF. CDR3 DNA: TGCGCCAGCAGCCAGACATCCGGCACTGAAGCTTTCTTT.

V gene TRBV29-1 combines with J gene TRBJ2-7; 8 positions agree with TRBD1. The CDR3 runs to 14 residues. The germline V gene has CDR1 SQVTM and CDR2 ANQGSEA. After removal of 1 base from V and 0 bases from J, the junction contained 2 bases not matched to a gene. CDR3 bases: TGCAGCGTTGAAGGGACAGGGAGCTCCTACGAGCAGTACTTC. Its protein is CSVEGTGSSYEQYF.

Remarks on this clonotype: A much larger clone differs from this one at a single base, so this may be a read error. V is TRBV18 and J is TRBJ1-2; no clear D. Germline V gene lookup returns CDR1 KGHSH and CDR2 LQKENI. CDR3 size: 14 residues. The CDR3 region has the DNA TGTACCAGCTCACCACCGTCCAGGTCGTATGGCTACACCTTC. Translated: CTSSPPSRSYGYTF.

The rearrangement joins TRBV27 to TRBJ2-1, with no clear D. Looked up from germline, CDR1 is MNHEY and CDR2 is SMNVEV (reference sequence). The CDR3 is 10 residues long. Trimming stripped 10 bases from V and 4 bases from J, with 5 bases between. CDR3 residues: CATGYNEQFF. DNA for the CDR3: TGTGCCACCGGGTACAATGAGCAGTTCTTC.

CDR3 amino acids: CASSPGGGGNQPQHF. In DNA, the CDR3 is TGTGCCAGCTCACCGGGGGGGGGCGGCAATCAGCCCCAGCATTTT. V usage is TRBV18 and J usage is TRBJ1-5; possible D gene TRBD1, 6 bases. V was clipped by 3 bases and J by 2 bases, with 11 bases between them. Germline CDR1 reads KGHSH; CDR2 reads LQKENI. CDR3 length equals 15 residues.

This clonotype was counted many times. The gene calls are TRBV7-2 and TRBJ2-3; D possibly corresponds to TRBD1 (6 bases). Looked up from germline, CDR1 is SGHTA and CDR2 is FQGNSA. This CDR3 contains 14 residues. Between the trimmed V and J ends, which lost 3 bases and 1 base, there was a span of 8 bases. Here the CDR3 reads CASSFRQGTDTQYF. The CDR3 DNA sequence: TGTGCCAGCAGCTTTAGACAGGGCACAGATACGCAGTATTTT.

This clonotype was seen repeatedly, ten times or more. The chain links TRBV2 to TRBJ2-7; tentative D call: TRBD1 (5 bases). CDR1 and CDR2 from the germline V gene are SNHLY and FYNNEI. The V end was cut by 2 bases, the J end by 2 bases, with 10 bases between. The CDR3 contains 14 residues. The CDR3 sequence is CASSEQGRAYEQYF. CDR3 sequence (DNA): TGTGCCAGCAGTGAACAGGGCAGGGCCTACGAGCAGTACTTC.